These 2 T cell receptor beta chains came from one sample sequenced in a study of T cell changes during pregnancy in multiple sclerosis. Clones were sequenced by immunoSEQ multiplex PCR, and TCRdb holds only the in-frame ones, with some missing. The data contain more than 55,000 clones, about 95% of them singletons. This sample comprised CD8+ T cells from peripheral blood mononuclear cells, obtained after pregnancy. These receptors all come from a female donor with multiple sclerosis, enrolled in a pregnancy study.

V gene TRBV6-6 combines with J gene TRBJ2-7, with no clear D. In germline, CDR1 is MNHNY, CDR2 SVGAGI (reference sequence). The CDR3 has 15 amino acids. V gave up 2 bases and J gave up 1 base, with 12 bases separating them. The CDR3 sequence: CASSYNAGLSYEQYF. DNA of the CDR3: TGTGCCAGCAGTTACAATGCAGGCTTATCCTACGAGCAGTACTTC.

This clone was recorded once. This chain's CDR3 is CASSLGLAGDTQYF. DNA of the CDR3: TGTGCCAGCAGCTTAGGACTAGCGGGTGATACGCAGTATTTT. The chain uses TRBV13 and TRBJ2-3; the match to TRBD2 covers 9 bases. After removal of 0 bases from V and 6 bases from J, the junction contained 1 base not matched to a gene. CDR1 PRHDT and CDR2 FYEKMQ come from the germline V gene (reference sequence). The CDR3 runs 14 residues.